This note documents a single T cell receptor beta chain sequence. What antigen it recognizes has not been identified. No quality values exist for individual bases; no much larger clone is one base distant. In light of the paper, this sample's time point label describes: about 28 days (+/-7) after the second vaccine dose. AZD1222 recipients with second doses at about 4 weeks or about 12 weeks were pooled, because spike-specific TCR depth and breadth did not differ between schedules. The vaccinee samples were drawn from two UK trials, COV001 and COV002, one of which was a single-blind randomized controlled phase 2/3 trial testing AZD1222 (ChAdOx1 nCoV-19) in healthy adults. Trial participant PBMC samples were collected at day 0 and day 28 after the second dose for TCRbeta chain sequencing. The CDR3 runs 14 residues from the cysteine to the phenylalanine. Just the 42-base CDR3 DNA is kept, in frame starting at base 1. The germline V gene encodes CDR1 MNHEY and CDR2 SVGEGT. V loses 6 bases, J loses 1 base, and the germline ends lie 9 bases apart.

The source of the sample is a study of T cell responses to AZD1222 COVID-19 vaccine (dated by TCRdb to the early 2020s). Background for the entire study: TCR sequencing covered more than 230 trial participants: 200 to 220 given two doses of AZD1222 and 26 given two doses of MenACWY control vaccine. Enrollment into the trials was organized by age into subgroups of 18-55, 56-69 and 70-plus years, and those subgroups contained roughly 150, 30 and 60 TCR-sequenced participants, respectively.

The CDR3 regions of human TCRbeta chains were analyzed by immunosequencing. Regarding the original processing steps: TCRs in the repertoires were compared against a reference library of SARS-CoV-2-specific TCRs that had been generated with the MIRA antigen-specificity platform. Breadth was defined as the fraction of unique TCRs that were SARS-CoV-2-associated, and depth was defined as the fraction of total T cells that were SARS-CoV-2-associated. Using the MIRA data, each spike-specific TCR was assigned both to the spike region to which the TCR was reactive and to a CD4 or CD8 class. Log10-transformed breadth and depth values were compared by one-way ANOVA with Sidak's multiple comparisons tests. TCRdb limited this immuneACCESS table to in-frame rearrangements with V and J called. A share of clones is missing; checked studies link under half to unresolved V genes, and the rest is unexplained. The V and J calls and clone size come from that table; D and trimming were worked out from the DNA. The sample table lists about 130,000 clones, more than 90% of them with a count of one. The leading ten clones occupy less than 2% of the sample.

Here is what the overall study found, with its caveats: A significant rise in spike-specific TCR breadth and depth was observed after two AZD1222 doses relative to day 0 and relative to MenACWY recipients. Nearly half of unique spike-specific TCRs reportedly recognized epitopes outside regions mutated in the B.1.351 and B.1.1.7 variants. No day 14 peak-response samples were available, so repertoires were characterized only after the peak T cell response. Participants were mostly white British, with more females than males. The authors suggested clonal diversity may have been underestimated. In the small 56-69-year group, the increase in depth fell short of significance, most likely because of low power. Conclusions about previously exposed vaccinees are limited, since just 5 to 7 AZD1222 recipients were seropositive for SARS-CoV-2 at baseline. CD4 TCRs associated with the vaccine covered the entire spike protein, and the dominant responses were in regions 160-218 and 743-854.

The sequencing used peripheral blood, collected 28 days after the second AZD1222 dose. The chain was built from TRBV6-2 or TRBV6-3 and TRBJ2-2; no confident D gene assignment can be made. This TCR was sampled from an adult who received the AZD1222 COVID-19 vaccine. The CDR3 reads CASSSWQNTGELFF. The DNA sequence reads TGTGCCAGCAGCTCGTGGCAGAACACCGGGGAGCTGTTTTTT.